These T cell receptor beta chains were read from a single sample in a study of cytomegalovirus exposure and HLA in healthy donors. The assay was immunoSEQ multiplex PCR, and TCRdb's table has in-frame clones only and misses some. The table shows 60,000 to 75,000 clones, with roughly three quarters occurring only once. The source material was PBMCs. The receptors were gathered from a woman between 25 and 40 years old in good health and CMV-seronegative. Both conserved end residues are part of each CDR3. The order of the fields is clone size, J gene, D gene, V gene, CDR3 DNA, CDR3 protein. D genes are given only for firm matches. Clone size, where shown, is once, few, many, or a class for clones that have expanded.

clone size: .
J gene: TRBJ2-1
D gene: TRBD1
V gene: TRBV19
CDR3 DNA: TGTGCCAGTAGTGGGCTGACAGGGGGGGGAAATGAGCAGTTCTTC
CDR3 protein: CASSGLTGGGNEQFF

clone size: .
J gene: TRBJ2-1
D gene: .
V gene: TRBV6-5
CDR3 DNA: TGTGCCAGCAGTTTACAGGAGAGCTCCTACAATGAGCAGTTCTTC
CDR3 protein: CASSLQESSYNEQFF

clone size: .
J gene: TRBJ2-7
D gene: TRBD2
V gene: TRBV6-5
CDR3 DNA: TGTGCCAGCAGTTACTATGGACTAGCGGAAGAGCAGTACTTC
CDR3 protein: CASSYYGLAEEQYF

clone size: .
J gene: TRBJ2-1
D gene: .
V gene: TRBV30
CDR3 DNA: TGTGCCTGGAGCGGCCAGGCTGTCAATGAGCAGTTCTTC
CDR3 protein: CAWSGQAVNEQFF

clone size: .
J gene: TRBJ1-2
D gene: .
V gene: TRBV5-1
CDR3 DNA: TGCGCCAGCAGCCAGGGAACCCTGAACTATGGCTACACCTTC
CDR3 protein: CASSQGTLNYGYTF

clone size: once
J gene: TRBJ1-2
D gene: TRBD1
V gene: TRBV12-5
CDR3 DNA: TGTGCTAGTGGTTTGGGTAGACAGGGGTGGTTCCATGGCTACACCTTC
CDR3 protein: CASGLGRQGWFHGYTF

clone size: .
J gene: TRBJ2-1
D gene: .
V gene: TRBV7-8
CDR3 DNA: TGTGCCAGCAGCTCTTTTAGGTCTTCGAGCCTTTCGGGCTCCTACAATGAGCAGTTCTTC
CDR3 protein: CASSSFRSSSLSGSYNEQFF

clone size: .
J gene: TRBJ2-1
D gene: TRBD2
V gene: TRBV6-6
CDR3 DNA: TGTGCCAGCAGTCGACTAGCGGGAGGAACCCATGAGCAGTTCTTC
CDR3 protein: CASSRLAGGTHEQFF

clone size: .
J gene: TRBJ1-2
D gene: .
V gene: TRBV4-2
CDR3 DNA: TGTGCCAGCAGCCAAGTTGGGGGAGGCTATGGCTACACCTTC
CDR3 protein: CASSQVGGGYGYTF

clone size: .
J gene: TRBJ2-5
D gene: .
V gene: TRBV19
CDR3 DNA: TGTGCCAGTTCCTTACAAGAGACCCAGTACTTC
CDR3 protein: CASSLQETQYF

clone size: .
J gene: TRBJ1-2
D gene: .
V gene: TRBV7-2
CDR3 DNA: TGTGCCAGCCGCCCCGCAGGGAACTATGGCTACACCTTC
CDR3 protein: CASRPAGNYGYTF

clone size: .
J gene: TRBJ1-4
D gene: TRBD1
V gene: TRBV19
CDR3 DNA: TGTGCCAGTAGCAGGGGACAGTCTAATGAAAAACTGTTTTTT
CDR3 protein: CASSRGQSNEKLFF

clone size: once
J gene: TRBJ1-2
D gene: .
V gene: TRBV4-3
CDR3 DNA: TGCGCCAGCAGCCAGATAGTCACCGGCAGGGGTTATGGCTACACCTTC
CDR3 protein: CASSQIVTGRGYGYTF

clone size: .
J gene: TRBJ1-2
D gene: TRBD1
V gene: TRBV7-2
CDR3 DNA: TGTGCCAGCAGCCCGGACAGGGGGCCTTATGGCTACACCTTC
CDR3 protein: CASSPDRGPYGYTF

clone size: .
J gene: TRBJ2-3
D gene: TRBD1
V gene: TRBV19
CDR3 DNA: TGTGCCAGCCTTCCAACAGGGGAACGGCCCACAGATACGCAGTATTTT
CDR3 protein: CASLPTGERPTDTQYF